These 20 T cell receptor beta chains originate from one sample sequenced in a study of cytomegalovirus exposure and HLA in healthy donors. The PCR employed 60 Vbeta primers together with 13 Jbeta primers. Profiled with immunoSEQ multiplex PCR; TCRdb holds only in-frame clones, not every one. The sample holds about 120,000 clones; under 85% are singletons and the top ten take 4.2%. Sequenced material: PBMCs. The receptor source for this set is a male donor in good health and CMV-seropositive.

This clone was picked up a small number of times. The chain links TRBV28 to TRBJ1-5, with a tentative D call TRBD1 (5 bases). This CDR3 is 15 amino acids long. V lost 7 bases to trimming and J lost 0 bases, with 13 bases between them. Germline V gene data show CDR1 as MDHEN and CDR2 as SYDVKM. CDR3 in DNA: TGTGCCAGCACCCCCGGGGGTTATAGCAATCAGCCCCAGCATTTT. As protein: CASTPGGYSNQPQHF.

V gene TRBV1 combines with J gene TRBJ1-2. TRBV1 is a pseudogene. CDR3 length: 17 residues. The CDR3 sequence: CTSSSIGRWGGPYGYTF. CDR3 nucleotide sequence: TGCACCAGCAGCTCTATCGGACGGTGGGGAGGACCCTATGGCTACACCTTC.

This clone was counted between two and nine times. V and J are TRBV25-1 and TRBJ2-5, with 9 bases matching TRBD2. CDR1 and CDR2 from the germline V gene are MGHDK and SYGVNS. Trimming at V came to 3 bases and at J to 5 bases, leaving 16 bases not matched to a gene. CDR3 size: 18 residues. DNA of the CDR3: TGTGCCAGCAGTGAGGTGTTTTCTGGGCGGGGGGGATCGGAGACCCAGTACTTC. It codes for CASSEVFSGRGGSETQYF.

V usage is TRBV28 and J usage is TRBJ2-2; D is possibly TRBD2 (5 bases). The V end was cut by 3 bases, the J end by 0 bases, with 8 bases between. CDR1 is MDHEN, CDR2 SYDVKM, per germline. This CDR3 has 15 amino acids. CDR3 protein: CASSFTSANTGELFF. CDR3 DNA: TGTGCCAGCAGTTTCACTAGTGCGAACACCGGGGAGCTGTTTTTT.

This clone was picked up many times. CDR3 nucleotides: TGTGCCAGCAGTGAAGCTAGCGGGGGGGCCCTAGATACGCAGTATTTT. Protein sequence: CASSEASGGALDTQYF. J is TRBJ2-3 and V is TRBV6-1, with 11 bases matching TRBD2. The CDR3 runs 16 residues. CDR1 and CDR2 from the germline V gene are MNHNS and SASEGT. V lost 0 bases to trimming and J lost 5 bases; unmatched junction nucleotides: 4.

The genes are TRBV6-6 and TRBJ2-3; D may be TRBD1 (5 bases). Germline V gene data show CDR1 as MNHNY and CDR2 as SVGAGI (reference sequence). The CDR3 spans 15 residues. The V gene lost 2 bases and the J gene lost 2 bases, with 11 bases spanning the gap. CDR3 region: CASSYGARNTDTQYF. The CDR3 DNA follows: TGTGCCAGCAGTTACGGGGCTAGGAACACAGATACGCAGTATTTT.

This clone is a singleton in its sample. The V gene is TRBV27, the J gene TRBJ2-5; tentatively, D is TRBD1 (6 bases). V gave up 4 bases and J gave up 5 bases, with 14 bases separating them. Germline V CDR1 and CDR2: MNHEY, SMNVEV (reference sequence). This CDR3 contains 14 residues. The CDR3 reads CASSSPGAWETQYF. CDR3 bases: TGTGCCAGCAGTTCGCCAGGGGCATGGGAGACCCAGTACTTC.

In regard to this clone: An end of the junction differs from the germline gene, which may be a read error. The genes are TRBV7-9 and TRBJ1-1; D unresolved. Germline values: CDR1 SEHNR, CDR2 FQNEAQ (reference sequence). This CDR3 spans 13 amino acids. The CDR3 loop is CSSSTQSNTEAFF. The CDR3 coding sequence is TGTTCCAGCAGCACTCAATCGAACACTGAAGCTTTCTTT.

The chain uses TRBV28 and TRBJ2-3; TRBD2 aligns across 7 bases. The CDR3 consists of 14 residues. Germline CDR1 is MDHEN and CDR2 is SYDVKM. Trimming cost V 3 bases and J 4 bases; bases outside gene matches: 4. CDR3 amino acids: CASSFGAGPDTQYF. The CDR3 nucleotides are TGTGCCAGCAGTTTCGGAGCGGGACCAGATACGCAGTATTTT.

CDR3 in amino acids: CASGTGTYEQYF. Here the CDR3 DNA reads TGTGCCAGCGGGACAGGGACCTACGAGCAGTACTTC. V and J are TRBV28 and TRBJ2-5; 9 nucleotides agree with TRBD1. The J call is uncertain, as TRBJ2-7 better fits the DNA end. The CDR3 is 12 amino acids. Germline CDR1 and CDR2: MDHEN and SYDVKM.

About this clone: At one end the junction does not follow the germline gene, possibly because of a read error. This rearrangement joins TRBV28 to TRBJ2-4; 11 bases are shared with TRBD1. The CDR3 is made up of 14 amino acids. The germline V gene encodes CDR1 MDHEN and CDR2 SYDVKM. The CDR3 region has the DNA TGTGCCAGCACCACGGGACAGGGGGGGAACAGTCAGTACTTC. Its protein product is CASTTGQGGNSQYF.

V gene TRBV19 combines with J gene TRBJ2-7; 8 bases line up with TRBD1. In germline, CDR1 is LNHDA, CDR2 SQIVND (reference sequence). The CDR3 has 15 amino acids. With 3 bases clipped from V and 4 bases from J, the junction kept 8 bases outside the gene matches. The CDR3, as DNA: TGTGCCAGTAGTATTCGTGGGACAGGACTATACGAGCAGTACTTC. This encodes CASSIRGTGLYEQYF.

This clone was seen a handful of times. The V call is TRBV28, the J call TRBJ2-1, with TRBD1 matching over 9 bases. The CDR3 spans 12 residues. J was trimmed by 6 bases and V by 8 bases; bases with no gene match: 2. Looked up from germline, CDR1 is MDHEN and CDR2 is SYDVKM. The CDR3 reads CASWTGVNEQFF. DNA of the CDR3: TGTGCCAGCTGGACAGGGGTCAATGAGCAGTTCTTC. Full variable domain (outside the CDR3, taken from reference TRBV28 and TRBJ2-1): DVKVTQSSRYLVKRTGEKVFLECVQDMDHENMFWYRQDPGLGLRLIYFSYDVKMKEKGDIPEGYSVSREKKERFSLILESASTNQTSMYLCASWTGVNEQFFGPGTRLTVL.

For the CDR3, the DNA is TGCAGCTCACTAGGTCCTCAAGAGACCCAGTACTTC. It codes for CSSLGPQETQYF. The chain combines TRBV29-1 with TRBJ2-5, with TRBD2 as a possible D gene (5 bases). This CDR3 region has 12 residues. The V end was cut by 8 bases, the J end by 2 bases, with 12 bases between. Germline CDR1 and CDR2: SQVTM and ANQGSEA. Full variable domain (rest looked up from reference TRBV29-1 and TRBJ2-5): SAVISQKPSRDICQRGTSLTIQCQVDSQVTMMFWYRQQPGQSLTLIATANQGSEATYESGFVIDKFPISRPNLTFSTLTVSNMSPEDSSIYLCSSLGPQETQYFGPGTRLLVL.

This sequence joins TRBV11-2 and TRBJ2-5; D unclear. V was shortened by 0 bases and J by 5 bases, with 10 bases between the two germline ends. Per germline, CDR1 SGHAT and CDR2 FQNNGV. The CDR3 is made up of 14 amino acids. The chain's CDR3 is CASSLDNYRETQYF. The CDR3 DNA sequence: TGTGCCAGCAGCTTAGACAATTATCGGGAGACCCAGTACTTC.

CDR3 nucleotides: TGTGCCAGTAGTACCCCCGGCCGACAACTCGGGGAGCTGTTTTTT. Its translation is CASSTPGRQLGELFF. The chain is built from TRBV19 and TRBJ2-2; D not resolved. The V end was cut by 4 bases, the J end by 7 bases, with 16 bases between. This CDR3 comprises 15 residues. Germline assignment: CDR1 LNHDA and CDR2 SQIVND (reference sequence).

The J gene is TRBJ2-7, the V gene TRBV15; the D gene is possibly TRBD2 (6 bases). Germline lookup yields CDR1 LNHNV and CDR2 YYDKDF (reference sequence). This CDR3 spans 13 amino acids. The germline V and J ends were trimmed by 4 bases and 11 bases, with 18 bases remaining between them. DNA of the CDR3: TGTGCCACCAGCACCTCGGGGGAACGCGCCAAGTACTTC. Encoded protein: CATSTSGERAKYF.

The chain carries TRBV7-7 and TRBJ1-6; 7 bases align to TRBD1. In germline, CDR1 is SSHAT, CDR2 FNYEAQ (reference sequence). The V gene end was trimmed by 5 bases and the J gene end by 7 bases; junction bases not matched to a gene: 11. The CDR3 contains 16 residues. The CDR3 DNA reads TGTGCCAGCAGCCTCACAACCGGGACAGCGAATTCACCCCTCCACTTT. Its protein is CASSLTTGTANSPLHF.

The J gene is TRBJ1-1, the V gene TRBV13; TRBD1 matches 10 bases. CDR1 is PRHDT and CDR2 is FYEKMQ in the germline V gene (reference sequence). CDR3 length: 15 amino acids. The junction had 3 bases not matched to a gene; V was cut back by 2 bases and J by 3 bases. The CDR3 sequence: CASSLLGQGYTEAFF. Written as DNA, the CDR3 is TGTGCCAGCAGCTTATTGGGACAGGGGTACACTGAAGCTTTCTTT.

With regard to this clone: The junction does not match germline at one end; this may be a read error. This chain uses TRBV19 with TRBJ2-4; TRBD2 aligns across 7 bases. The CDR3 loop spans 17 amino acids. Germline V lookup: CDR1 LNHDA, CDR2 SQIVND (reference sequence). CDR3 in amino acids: CASSLDRDWTGGNIQYF. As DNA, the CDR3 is TGTGCCAGTAGTTTAGACCGGGACTGGACGGGGGGAAACATTCAGTACTTC.